This entry concerns a single T cell receptor (beta chain). This entry belongs to a study of blood T cell repertoires in COVID-19. This CDR3 has 13 amino acids. V was cut by 4 bases and J by 6 bases, with 11 bases left in between. In germline, CDR1 is SGHKS, CDR2 YYEKEE (reference sequence). Profiling relied on immunoSEQ multiplex PCR, and the TCRdb table lists in-frame clones only, not all of them. The data show around 100,000 clones, approximately 85% seen once. The source material was peripheral blood. V gene TRBV5-5 combines with J gene TRBJ1-5; no definite D call. This clonotype was obtained from a man aged 40-50 years with acute or convalescent COVID-19. Here the CDR3 reads CASSPEGSQPQHF. For the CDR3, the DNA is TGTGCCAGCAGCCCTGAGGGTAGTCAGCCCCAGCATTTT.